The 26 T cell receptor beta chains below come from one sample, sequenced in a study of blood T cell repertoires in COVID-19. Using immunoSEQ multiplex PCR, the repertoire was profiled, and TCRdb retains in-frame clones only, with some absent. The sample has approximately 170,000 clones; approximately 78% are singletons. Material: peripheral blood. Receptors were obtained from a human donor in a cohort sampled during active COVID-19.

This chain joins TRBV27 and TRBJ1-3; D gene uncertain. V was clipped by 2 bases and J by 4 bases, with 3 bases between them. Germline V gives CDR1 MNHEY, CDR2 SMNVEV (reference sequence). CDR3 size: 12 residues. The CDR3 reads CASSLPGNTIYF. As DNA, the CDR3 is TGTGCCAGCAGTTTACCGGGAAACACCATATATTTT.

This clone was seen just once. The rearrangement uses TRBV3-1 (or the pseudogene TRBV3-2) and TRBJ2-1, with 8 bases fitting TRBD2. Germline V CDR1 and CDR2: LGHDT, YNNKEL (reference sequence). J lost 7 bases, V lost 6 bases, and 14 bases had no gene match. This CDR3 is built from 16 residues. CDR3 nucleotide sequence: TGTGCCAGCAGTACCCGGGGGATAGCGGGAAATAATGAGCAGTTCTTC. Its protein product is CASSTRGIAGNNEQFF.

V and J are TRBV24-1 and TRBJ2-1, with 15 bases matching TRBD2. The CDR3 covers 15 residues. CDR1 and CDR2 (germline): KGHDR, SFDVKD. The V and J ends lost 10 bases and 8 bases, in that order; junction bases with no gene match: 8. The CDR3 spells CATRGLAGGNDEQFF. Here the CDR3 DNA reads TGTGCCACTCGGGGACTAGCGGGGGGAAACGATGAGCAGTTCTTC.

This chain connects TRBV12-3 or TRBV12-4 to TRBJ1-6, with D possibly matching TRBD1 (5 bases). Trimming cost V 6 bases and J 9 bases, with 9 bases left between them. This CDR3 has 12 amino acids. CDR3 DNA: TGTGCCAGCAGCCCTCAGGGTTCACCCCTCCACTTT. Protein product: CASSPQGSPLHF.

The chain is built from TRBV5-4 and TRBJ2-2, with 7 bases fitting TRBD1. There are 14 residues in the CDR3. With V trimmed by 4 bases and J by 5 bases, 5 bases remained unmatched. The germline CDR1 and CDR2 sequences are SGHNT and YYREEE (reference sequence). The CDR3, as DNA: TGTGCCAGCAGCCGGACAGGTGGTACCGGGGAGCTGTTTTTT. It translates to CASSRTGGTGELFF.

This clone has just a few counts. CDR3 protein: CASIEGRGAHYEQYF. The CDR3 DNA is TGTGCCAGCATTGAAGGCCGGGGGGCACACTACGAGCAGTACTTC. The J gene is TRBJ2-7, the V gene TRBV7-9, with a possible D match to TRBD2 (7 bases). CDR3 length: 15 amino acids. Per the germline V gene, CDR1 is SEHNR and CDR2 is FQNEAQ (reference sequence). V shed 7 bases and J shed 3 bases, with 19 bases lying between them.

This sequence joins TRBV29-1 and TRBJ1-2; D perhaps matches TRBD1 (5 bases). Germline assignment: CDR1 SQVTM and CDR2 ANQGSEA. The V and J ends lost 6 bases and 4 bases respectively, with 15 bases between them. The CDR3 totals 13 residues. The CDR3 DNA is TGCAGCGTCGACACGGGGGGATCCTATGGCTACACCTTC. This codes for CSVDTGGSYGYTF.

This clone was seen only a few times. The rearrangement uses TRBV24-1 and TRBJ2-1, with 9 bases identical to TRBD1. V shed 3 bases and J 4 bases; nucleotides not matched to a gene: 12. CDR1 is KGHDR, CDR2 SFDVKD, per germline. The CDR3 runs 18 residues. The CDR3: CATSDPSPTGTGYNEQFF. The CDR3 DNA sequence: TGTGCCACCAGTGATCCCTCCCCCACCGGGACAGGGTACAATGAGCAGTTCTTC.

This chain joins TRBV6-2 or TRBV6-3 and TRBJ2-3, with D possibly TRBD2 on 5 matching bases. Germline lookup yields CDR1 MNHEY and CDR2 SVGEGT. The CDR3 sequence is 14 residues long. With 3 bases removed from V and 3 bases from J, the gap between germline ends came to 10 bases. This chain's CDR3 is CASSYPLATDTQYF. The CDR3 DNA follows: TGTGCCAGCAGTTATCCGCTAGCAACAGATACGCAGTATTTT.

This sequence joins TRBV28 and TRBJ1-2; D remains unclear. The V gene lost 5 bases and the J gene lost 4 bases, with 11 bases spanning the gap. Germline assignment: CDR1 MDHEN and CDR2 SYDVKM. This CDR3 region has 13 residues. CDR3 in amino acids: CASSLQARYGYTF. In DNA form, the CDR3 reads TGTGCCAGCAGTCTTCAGGCTCGCTATGGCTACACCTTC.

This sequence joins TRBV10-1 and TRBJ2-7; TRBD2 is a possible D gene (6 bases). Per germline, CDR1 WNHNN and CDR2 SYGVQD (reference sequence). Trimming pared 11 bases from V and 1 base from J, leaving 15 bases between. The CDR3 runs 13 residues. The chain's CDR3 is CASSPGLSYEQYF. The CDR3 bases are TGCGCCTCGTCTCCGGGACTTTCCTACGAGCAGTACTTC.

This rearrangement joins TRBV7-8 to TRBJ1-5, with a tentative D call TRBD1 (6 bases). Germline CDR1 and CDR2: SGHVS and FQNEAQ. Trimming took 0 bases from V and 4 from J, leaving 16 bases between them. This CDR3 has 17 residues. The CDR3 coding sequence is TGTGCCAGCAGCTTAGCTTTCCAGGGGCGCCGTAATCAGCCCCAGCATTTT. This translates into CASSLAFQGRRNQPQHF.

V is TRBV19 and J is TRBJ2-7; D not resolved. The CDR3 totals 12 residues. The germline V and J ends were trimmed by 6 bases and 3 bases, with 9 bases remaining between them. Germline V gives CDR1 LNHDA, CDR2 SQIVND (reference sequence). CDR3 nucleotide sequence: TGTGCCAGTAGAGCTGCTGACTACGAGCAGTACTTC. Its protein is CASRAADYEQYF. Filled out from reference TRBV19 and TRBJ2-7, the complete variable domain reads DGGITQSPKYLFRKEGQNVTLSCEQNLNHDAMYWYRQDPGQGLRLIYYSQIVNDFQKGDIAEGYSVSREKKESFPLTVTSAQKNPTAFYLCASRAADYEQYFGPGTRLTVT.

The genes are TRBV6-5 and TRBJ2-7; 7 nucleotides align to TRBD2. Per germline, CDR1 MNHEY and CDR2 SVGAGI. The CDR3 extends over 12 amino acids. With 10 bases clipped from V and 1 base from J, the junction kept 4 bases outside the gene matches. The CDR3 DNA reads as TGTGCCACTCGCGGGAGTTCCTACGAGCAGTACTTC. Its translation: CATRGSSYEQYF.

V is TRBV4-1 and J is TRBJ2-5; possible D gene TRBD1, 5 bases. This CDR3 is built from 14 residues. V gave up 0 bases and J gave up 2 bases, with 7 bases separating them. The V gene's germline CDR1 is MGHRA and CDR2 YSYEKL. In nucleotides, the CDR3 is TGCGCCAGCAGCCAAGATCGGACACAAGAGACCCAGTACTTC. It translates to CASSQDRTQETQYF.

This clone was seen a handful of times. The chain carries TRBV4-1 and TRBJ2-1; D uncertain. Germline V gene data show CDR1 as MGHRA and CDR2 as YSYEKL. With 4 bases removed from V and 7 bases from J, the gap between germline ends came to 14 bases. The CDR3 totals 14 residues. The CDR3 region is CASSPGSRSNEQFF. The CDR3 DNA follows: TGCGCCAGCAGCCCGGGTAGTAGGAGTAATGAGCAGTTCTTC.

CDR3 in DNA: TGTGCCAGCACTCAGTGGGGTGTAGCGAGTGCCTACGAGCAGTACTTC. This translates into CASTQWGVASAYEQYF. The chain carries TRBV21-1 and TRBJ2-7; TRBD2, the table's D call, was not compared with the DNA. TRBV21-1 counts as a pseudogene. There are 16 residues in the CDR3.

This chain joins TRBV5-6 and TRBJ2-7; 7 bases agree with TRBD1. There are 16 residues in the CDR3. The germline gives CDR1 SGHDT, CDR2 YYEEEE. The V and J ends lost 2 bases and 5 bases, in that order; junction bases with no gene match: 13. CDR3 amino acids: CASSFLGQKTGNEQYF. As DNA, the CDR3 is TGTGCCAGCAGCTTTCTGGGACAGAAAACTGGGAACGAGCAGTACTTC.

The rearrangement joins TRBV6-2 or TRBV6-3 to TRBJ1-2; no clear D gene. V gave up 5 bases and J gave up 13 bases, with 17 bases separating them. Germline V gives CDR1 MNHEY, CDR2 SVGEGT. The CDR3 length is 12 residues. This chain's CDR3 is CASSTTVVGGTF. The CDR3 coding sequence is TGTGCCAGCAGTACCACCGTCGTTGGAGGCACCTTC.

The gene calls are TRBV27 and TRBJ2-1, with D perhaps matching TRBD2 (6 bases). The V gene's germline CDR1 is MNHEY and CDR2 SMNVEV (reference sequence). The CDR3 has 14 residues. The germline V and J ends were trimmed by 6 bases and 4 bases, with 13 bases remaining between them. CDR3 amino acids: CASSPGLIYNEQFF. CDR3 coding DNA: TGTGCCAGCAGCCCGGGACTTATTTACAATGAGCAGTTCTTC.

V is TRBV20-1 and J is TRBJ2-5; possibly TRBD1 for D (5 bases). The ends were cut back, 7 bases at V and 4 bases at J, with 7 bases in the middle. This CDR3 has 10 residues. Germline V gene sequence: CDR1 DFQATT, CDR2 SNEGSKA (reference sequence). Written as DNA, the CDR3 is TGCAGTGGCAGGGCAGAGACCCAGTACTTC. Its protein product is CSGRAETQYF.

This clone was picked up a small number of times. CDR3: CASSLGTSGSTEADTQYF. The DNA for the CDR3 is TGTGCCAGCAGCCTCGGGACTAGCGGGAGCACCGAGGCAGATACGCAGTATTTT. The J gene is TRBJ2-3, the V gene TRBV11-3, with 14 bases fitting TRBD2. With V trimmed by 5 bases and J by 4 bases, 11 bases remained unmatched. Germline values: CDR1 SGHNT, CDR2 YENEEA. This CDR3 contains 18 residues.

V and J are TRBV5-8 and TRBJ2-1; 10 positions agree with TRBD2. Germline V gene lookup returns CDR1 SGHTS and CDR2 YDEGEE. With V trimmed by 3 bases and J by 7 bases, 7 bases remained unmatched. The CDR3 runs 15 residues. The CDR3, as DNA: TGTGCCAGCAGCTGGGGGTTAGCGGGAGGAAATGAGCAGTTCTTC. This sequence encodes CASSWGLAGGNEQFF.

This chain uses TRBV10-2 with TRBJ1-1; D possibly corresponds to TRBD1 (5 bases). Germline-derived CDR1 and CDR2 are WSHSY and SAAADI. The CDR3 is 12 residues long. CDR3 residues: CPSGQGNTEAFF. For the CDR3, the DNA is TGCCCCTCGGGCCAGGGGAACACTGAAGCTTTCTTT.

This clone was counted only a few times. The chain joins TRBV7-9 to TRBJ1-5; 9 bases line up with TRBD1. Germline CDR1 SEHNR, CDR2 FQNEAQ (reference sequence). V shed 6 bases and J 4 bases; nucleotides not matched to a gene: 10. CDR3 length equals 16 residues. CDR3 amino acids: CASSRGQGTKNQPQHF. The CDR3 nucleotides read TGTGCCAGCAGTCGGGGACAGGGAACTAAGAATCAGCCCCAGCATTTT.

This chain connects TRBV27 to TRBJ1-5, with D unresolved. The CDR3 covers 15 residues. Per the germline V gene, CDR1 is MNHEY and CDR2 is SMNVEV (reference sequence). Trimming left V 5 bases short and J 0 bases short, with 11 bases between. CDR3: CASSTSQYSNQPQHF. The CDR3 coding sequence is TGTGCCAGCAGTACGTCACAGTATAGCAATCAGCCCCAGCATTTT.